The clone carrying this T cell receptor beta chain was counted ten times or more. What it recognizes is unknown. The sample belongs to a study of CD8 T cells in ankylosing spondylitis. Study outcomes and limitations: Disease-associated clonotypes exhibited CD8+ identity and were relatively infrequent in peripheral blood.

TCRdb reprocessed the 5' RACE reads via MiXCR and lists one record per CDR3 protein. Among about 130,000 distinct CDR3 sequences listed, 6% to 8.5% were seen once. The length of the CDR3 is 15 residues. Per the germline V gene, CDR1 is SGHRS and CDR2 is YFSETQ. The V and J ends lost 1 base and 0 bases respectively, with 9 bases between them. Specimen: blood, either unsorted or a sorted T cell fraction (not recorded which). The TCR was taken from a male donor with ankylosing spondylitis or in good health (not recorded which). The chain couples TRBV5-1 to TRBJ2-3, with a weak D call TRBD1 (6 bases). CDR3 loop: CASSLIGGSTDTQYF. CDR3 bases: TGCGCCAGCAGCTTGATAGGGGGTAGCACAGATACGCAGTATTTT.